This T cell receptor (beta chain) was sequenced during a study of blood T cell repertoires in COVID-19. The method was immunoSEQ multiplex PCR; TCRdb's version includes in-frame clones alone and lacks a portion of them. The sample holds hundreds of thousands of clones, 85% to 90% seen once. Germline CDR1 is SGHAT and CDR2 is FQDESV (reference sequence). The CDR3 length is 16 residues. Trimming cost V 1 base and J 8 bases; bases outside gene matches: 8. Sequences were obtained from peripheral blood. The chain has TRBV11-1 and TRBJ2-1; 10 nucleotides agree with TRBD2. The clonotype originates from a woman aged 45 to 65 with COVID-19, enrolled during active disease. DNA of the CDR3: TGTGCCAGCAGCTTAGGGCCGACTAGCGGGTACGATGAGCAGTTCTTC. Translated: CASSLGPTSGYDEQFF.